This T cell receptor (beta chain) came from a study of blood T cell repertoires in COVID-19. Study summary: Sources were T cells, B-cell-depleted T cells, or PBMCs; the material itself was cDNA or gDNA.

The CDR3 is 19 amino acids. Germline values: CDR1 LNHDA, CDR2 SQIVND (reference sequence). J was trimmed by 2 bases and V by 5 bases; bases with no gene match: 14. Using immunoSEQ multiplex PCR, the repertoire was profiled, and TCRdb retains in-frame clones only, with some absent. The data show some 150,000 clones, about 86% seen once. V usage is TRBV19 and J usage is TRBJ2-6; 8 bases agree with TRBD1. The specimen was peripheral blood. The receptor was isolated from a woman at least 80 years old with acute or convalescent COVID-19. The CDR3 DNA is TGTGCCAGTAGTGGAACAGGGGGTCAATGGCTGGCTGGGGCCAACGTCCTGACTTTC. Protein: CASSGTGGQWLAGANVLTF. The variable domain in full, with the rest retrieved from reference TRBV19 and TRBJ2-6, is DGGITQSPKYLFRKEGQNVTLSCEQNLNHDAMYWYRQDPGQGLRLIYYSQIVNDFQKGDIAEGYSVSREKKESFPLTVTSAQKNPTAFYLCASSGTGGQWLAGANVLTFGAGSRLTVL.